The 28 T cell receptor beta chains below all came from one sample that was sequenced in a study of blood T cells in healthy people across ages. A second PCR, run for about 7 to 11 cycles, used a sample-barcoded 5' primer plus a J-beta primer mix. TCRdb reprocessed the 5' RACE reads with MiXCR, giving one entry per CDR3 protein. The repertoire holds roughly 730,000 distinct CDR3 sequences, with 45% to 70% as singletons. Sequencing was carried out using blood. The receptors come from a middle-aged man in good health.

CDR3 DNA sequence: TGTGCCACCGAAAGGGGTGGCACTGAAGCTTTCTTT. It specifies CATERGGTEAFF. V is TRBV28 and J is TRBJ1-1, with TRBD1 as a possible D gene (5 bases). The CDR3 length is 12 residues. Germline assignment: CDR1 MDHEN and CDR2 SYDVKM. V was shortened by 10 bases and J by 4 bases, with 13 bases between the two germline ends.

The chain couples TRBV7-3 to TRBJ2-3; D tentatively reads TRBD1 or TRBD2 (5 bases each). The CDR3 consists of 14 residues. Trimming cost V 6 bases and J 4 bases, with 14 bases left between them. CDR1 and CDR2 from the germline V gene are SGHTA and FQGTGA. The CDR3 spells CASRGTNNADTQYF. As DNA, the CDR3 is TGTGCCAGCAGGGGGACGAATAATGCAGATACGCAGTATTTT.

This chain joins TRBV20-1 and TRBJ2-7; no clear D gene. The CDR3 consists of 13 residues. Germline CDR1 reads DFQATT; CDR2 reads SNEGSKA (reference sequence). V lost 0 bases and J lost 1, with 7 bases in between. CDR3 amino acids: CSARDDPSYEQYF. CDR3 sequence (DNA): TGCAGTGCTAGAGACGACCCGTCCTACGAGCAGTACTTC.

This clonotype has more than one count but fewer than ten. V is TRBV27 and J is TRBJ2-7; the D gene is possibly TRBD2 (6 bases). Germline loops: CDR1 MNHEY, CDR2 SMNVEV (reference sequence). Trimming took off 6 bases at V and 0 bases at J, with 15 bases between the two ends. This CDR3 contains 15 residues. CDR3 nucleotide sequence: TGTGCCAGCAGCCCCTGGGCGGGAAACTCCTACGAGCAGTACTTC. This translates into CASSPWAGNSYEQYF.

The chain combines TRBV20-1 with TRBJ2-1; D remains unclear. The CDR3 loop spans 12 amino acids. Looked up from germline, CDR1 is DFQATT and CDR2 is SNEGSKA (reference sequence). Trimming pared 2 bases from V and 8 bases from J, leaving 10 bases between. The CDR3 nucleotides are TGCAGTGCTAGACCCCTAGGCTATGAGCAGTTCTTC. This encodes CSARPLGYEQFF.

This clonotype was seen a few times. The chain recombines TRBV9 with TRBJ2-7; D is unresolved. Trimming stripped 0 bases from V and 4 bases from J, with 8 bases between. The CDR3 loop spans 13 amino acids. Germline CDR1 reads SGDLS; CDR2 reads YYNGEE. DNA of the CDR3: TGTGCCAGCAGCGTAGCCCTCTCGTACGAGCAGTACTTC. It yields the protein CASSVALSYEQYF.

This clonotype was counted only a few times. The chain employs TRBV12-3 or TRBV12-4 and TRBJ2-7; 7 bases match TRBD1. The CDR3 runs 15 residues. The V gene end was trimmed by 4 bases and the J gene end by 5 bases; junction bases not matched to a gene: 11. The CDR3 bases are TGTGCCAGCAGTTCAACTCAGGGGGTAGGAAACGAGCAGTACTTC. It yields the protein CASSSTQGVGNEQYF.

V and J are TRBV25-1 and TRBJ1-2; D may be TRBD1 (5 bases). The CDR3 totals 16 residues. V lost 0 bases, J lost 0 bases, and 11 bases lay in between. In germline, CDR1 is MGHDK, CDR2 SYGVNS. The CDR3 coding sequence is TGTGCCAGCAGTGAATACGGGGGTGGGACTAACTATGGCTACACCTTC. This sequence encodes CASSEYGGGTNYGYTF.

The gene calls are TRBV5-5 and TRBJ1-5; TRBD1 matches 7 bases. Germline V gene data show CDR1 as SGHKS and CDR2 as YYEKEE (reference sequence). Trimming took 1 base from V and 4 from J; bases not matched to a gene: 11. The CDR3 has 17 residues. The CDR3 DNA is TGTGCCAGCAGCTTGTGGGGGGGGACAGCACCAAATCAGCCCCAGCATTTT. As protein: CASSLWGGTAPNQPQHF.

DNA for the CDR3: TGTGCCAGCAGTTTATACCCCCCTACCAGGGGTAATTCACCCCTCCACTTT. Amino acids: CASSLYPPTRGNSPLHF. V usage is TRBV27 and J usage is TRBJ1-6; TRBD1 might be the D (6 bases). The ends were cut back, 1 base at V and 6 bases at J, with 16 bases in the middle. Germline CDR1 and CDR2: MNHEY and SMNVEV (reference sequence). The CDR3 is made up of 17 amino acids.

About this clonotype itself: A much larger clone lies one base from this, so it may be a read error. The chain uses TRBV6-5 and TRBJ1-1, with D perhaps TRBD1 (5 bases). The CDR3 totals 14 residues. V was cut by 0 bases and J by 6 bases, with 11 bases left in between. In germline, CDR1 is MNHEY, CDR2 SVGAGI. CDR3 sequence reads: CASSYSRRGPEAFF. CDR3 sequence (DNA): TGTGCCAGCAGTTACTCGAGAAGGGGTCCTGAAGCTTTCTTT.

This chain joins TRBV20-1 and TRBJ1-2; D not resolved. This CDR3 contains 12 residues. The V end was cut by 7 bases, the J end by 5 bases, with 14 bases between. The germline CDR1 and CDR2 sequences are DFQATT and SNEGSKA (reference sequence). CDR3 amino acids: CSGETQYYGYTF. The CDR3 DNA reads as TGCAGTGGCGAGACGCAGTATTATGGCTACACCTTC.

The J gene is TRBJ2-5, the V gene TRBV6-1, with D possibly matching TRBD1 (6 bases). CDR3 length equals 12 residues. V lost 5 bases to trimming and J lost 11 bases, with 15 bases between them. Looked up from germline, CDR1 is MNHNS and CDR2 is SASEGT. CDR3 in DNA: TGTGCCAGCAGTCAGGACAGCAATGAGCAGTACTTC. It encodes CASSQDSNEQYF.

This clonotype has more than one count but fewer than ten. The CDR3 bases are TGCAGCGCCCATGGGGTGGAGACCCAGTACTTC. Translating gives CSAHGVETQYF. This chain joins TRBV29-1 and TRBJ2-5; unclear D gene. Trimming shortened V by 7 bases and J by 5 bases, and 11 bases separated the two germline ends. The CDR3 is made up of 11 amino acids. CDR1 is SQVTM and CDR2 is ANQGSEA in the germline V gene.

This chain uses TRBV6-1 with TRBJ1-5, with D possibly matching TRBD1 (6 bases). This CDR3 region has 14 residues. The germline CDR1 and CDR2 sequences are MNHNS and SASEGT. V was pared by 6 bases and J by 2 bases, with 11 bases between. In DNA form, the CDR3 reads TGTGCCAGCAGACCTCCAGGGGGCAATCAGCCCCAGCATTTT. Its translation is CASRPPGGNQPQHF.

This clonotype was seen more than once but under ten times. The CDR3 DNA reads TGCGCCAGCAGCCAAGAACCCTTGACTGGGAATGAGCAGTTCTTC. Its translation is CASSQEPLTGNEQFF. The rearrangement links TRBV4-3 to TRBJ2-1, with D hard to call. CDR3 size: 15 residues. The V gene lost 0 bases and the J gene lost 7 bases, with 13 bases spanning the gap. The germline CDR1 and CDR2 sequences are LGHNA and YSLEER.

In this sample, this clonotype turned up many times. The chain is built from TRBV3-1 and TRBJ2-3, with no clear D. The germline V gene has CDR1 LGHDT and CDR2 YNNKEL (reference sequence). Trimming took off 6 bases at V and 6 bases at J, with 7 bases between the two ends. The CDR3 contains 11 residues. This CDR3 reads CASSRADTQYF. The DNA of the CDR3 is TGTGCCAGCAGTCGGGCGGATACGCAGTATTTT.

The rearrangement joins TRBV6-2 or TRBV6-3 to TRBJ1-1; D is undetermined. Germline V gives CDR1 MNHEY, CDR2 SVGEGT. This CDR3 is built from 12 residues. The ends were cut back, 6 bases at V and 10 bases at J, with 15 bases in the middle. The CDR3 DNA reads as TGTGCCAGCAGCCTGTTCGGAGGTGGAGCTTTCTTT. This translates into CASSLFGGGAFF.

V is TRBV20-1 and J is TRBJ2-5, with a possible D match to TRBD2 (5 bases). The CDR3 has 11 residues. Germline CDR1 reads DFQATT; CDR2 reads SNEGSKA (reference sequence). V lost 5 bases and J 11 bases, leaving 15 bases between the germline ends. The CDR3 bases are TGCAGTGCTCTTGACTACAATGAGCAGTACTTC. Protein product: CSALDYNEQYF.

This clonotype has only a few counts. V gene TRBV5-8 combines with J gene TRBJ2-7, with unresolved D. The CDR3 runs to 13 residues. CDR1 SGHTS and CDR2 YDEGEE come from the germline V gene. V lost 5 bases to trimming and J lost 3 bases, with 12 bases between them. CDR3 bases: TGTGCCAGCAGGGGGTCTGGCCGCTACGAGCAGTACTTC. Translation: CASRGSGRYEQYF.

This clonotype appeared once. The CDR3 here is CASSQWGPYGYTF. The CDR3 DNA follows: TGCGCCAGCAGCCAATGGGGGCCGTATGGCTACACCTTC. This chain joins TRBV4-3 and TRBJ1-2, with a weak D call TRBD1 (6 bases). The CDR3 contains 13 residues. V shed 2 bases and J shed 5 bases, with 9 bases lying between them. Germline loops: CDR1 LGHNA, CDR2 YSLEER.

This clonotype appeared a few times. CDR3 DNA: TGTGCCAGCAGTGACACGGGGTCAGATACGCAGTATTTT. This encodes CASSDTGSDTQYF. The chain combines TRBV6-4 with TRBJ2-3; possibly TRBD2 for D (5 bases). V lost 2 bases, J lost 4 bases, and 7 bases lay in between. Germline-derived CDR1 and CDR2 are MRHNA and SNTAGT. The CDR3 consists of 13 residues.

The J gene is TRBJ1-6, the V gene TRBV3-1; a possible D gene is TRBD1 (5 bases). The V gene lost 2 bases and the J gene lost 8 bases, with 10 bases spanning the gap. The germline V gene encodes CDR1 LGHDT and CDR2 YNNKEL (reference sequence). The CDR3 extends over 14 amino acids. The CDR3 is CASSQQGSDSPLHF. The CDR3 nucleotides read TGTGCCAGCAGCCAACAGGGTTCCGATTCACCCCTCCACTTT.

Only a few counts were recorded for this clonotype. The chain links TRBV10-3 to TRBJ1-1, with D unresolved. This CDR3 has 14 residues. Germline V CDR1 and CDR2: ENHRY, SYGVKD. Trimming removed 5 bases at V and 3 bases at J, with 13 bases between. CDR3 DNA sequence: TGTGCCATCAGTCCACGGGTTGAGGACACTGAAGCTTTCTTT. Translation: CAISPRVEDTEAFF.

The rearrangement joins TRBV27 to TRBJ2-1; perhaps TRBD1 as D (6 bases). V gave up 5 bases and J gave up 7 bases, with 18 bases separating them. Germline V gene sequence: CDR1 MNHEY, CDR2 SMNVEV (reference sequence). This CDR3 contains 15 residues. CDR3 in amino acids: CASSKGTKGSNEQFF. In nucleotides, the CDR3 is TGTGCCAGCAGTAAAGGGACAAAAGGATCAAATGAGCAGTTCTTC.

The chain employs TRBV29-1 and TRBJ2-7; TRBD1 is a possible D gene (6 bases). This CDR3 has 15 residues. Deletions cut 5 bases from V and 0 bases from J, with 17 bases between. Looked up from germline, CDR1 is SQVTM and CDR2 is ANQGSEA. The CDR3 DNA reads as TGCAGCGTTATCAGTCCGACGGACAGCTCCTACGAGCAGTACTTC. Its protein product is CSVISPTDSSYEQYF.

In this sample, this clonotype turned up a few times. The chain recombines TRBV20-1 with TRBJ2-3; D possibly uses TRBD1 or TRBD2 (5 bases each). Trimming cost V 5 bases and J 1 base, with 19 bases left between them. Per germline, CDR1 DFQATT and CDR2 SNEGSKA (reference sequence). CDR3 length: 16 residues. The CDR3 protein is CSAAPGGARGTDTQYF. DNA for the CDR3: TGCAGTGCTGCACCTGGGGGAGCACGAGGCACAGATACGCAGTATTTT.

The table lists this clonotype with a few counts. V is TRBV6-2 or TRBV6-3 and J is TRBJ2-5; TRBD1 is a possible D gene (5 bases). The CDR3 sequence is 14 residues long. Germline V CDR1 and CDR2: MNHEY, SVGEGT. Trimming took 2 bases from V and 2 from J, leaving 9 bases between them. The CDR3 nucleotides read TGTGCCAGCAGTTACCAGGGAAGACAAGAGACCCAGTACTTC. Translated: CASSYQGRQETQYF.